The clone carrying this T cell receptor (beta chain) has a single count. As processed by the authors: It was from reference gene primer amplification that nucleated cell counts were estimated. Data came from immunoSEQ multiplex PCR; TCRdb stores just in-frame clones and leaves some out. V, J and clone size are taken as reported in that table, and D and trimming were inferred from the DNA itself. Altogether about 200,000 clones are present, approximately 80% being singletons, with the ten largest covering around 9.5%. Trimming cost V 1 base and J 2 bases, with 11 bases left between them. Germline CDR1 is SGHRS and CDR2 is YFSETQ. This CDR3 is built from 15 residues. This sample stems from a study of blood T cell repertoires in COVID-19. Study-wide background: Specimens from acute and convalescent COVID-19 originated in the United States, Italy and Spain. T cells, B-cell-depleted T cells, or PBMCs supplied cDNA or gDNA.

The rearrangement joins TRBV5-1 to TRBJ2-3; TRBD1 is a possible D gene (5 bases). This receptor was identified in a man between 45 and 60 years old with active or convalescent COVID-19. The sample was peripheral blood. The chain's CDR3 is CASSLFHGATDTQYF. CDR3 nucleotides: TGCGCCAGCAGCTTGTTTCATGGGGCCACAGATACGCAGTATTTT. The whole variable domain, filled in from reference TRBV5-1 and TRBJ2-3, reads KAGVTQTPRYLIKTRGQQVTLSCSPISGHRSVSWYQQTPGQGLQFLFEYFSETQRNKGNFPGRFSGRQFSNSRSEMNVSTLELGDSALYLCASSLFHGATDTQYFGPGTRLTVL.